These 17 T cell receptor beta chains came from one sample sequenced in a study of T cells expressing NK-cell markers. Each CDR3 protein gets one entry in TCRdb, which reprocessed the 5' RACE reads and gives no DNA. The repertoire shows approximately 380,000 distinct CDR3 sequences; the top ten hold 5% to 5.5%. The sample taken for sequencing was blood T cells: a sorted CD56 or NKG2C T cell subset, CD4+ or CD8+ T cells, or bulk PBMC T cells (not recorded which). These receptors originate from a man aged 18-69 years in good health.

The CDR3 protein is CASSWTSYNEQFF. The chain carries TRBV5-1 and TRBJ2-1. CDR3 length equals 13 residues. CDR1 is SGHRS, CDR2 YFSETQ, per germline.

The rearrangement joins TRBV11-2 to TRBJ2-7. The CDR3 sequence is 17 residues long. Germline V lookup: CDR1 SGHAT, CDR2 FQNNGV. CDR3 protein: CASSFIPVANLYYEQYF.

The chain recombines TRBV27 with TRBJ2-1; TCRdb names TRBD2, which stays unverified in the absence of DNA. The CDR3 length is 16 residues. Per germline, CDR1 MNHEY and CDR2 SMNVEV (reference sequence). CDR3 in amino acids: CASSFGWASGHNEQFF.

The genes are TRBV3-1 and TRBJ2-7; there is no DNA to check the TCRdb D call of TRBD1. This CDR3 region has 15 residues. Per the germline V gene, CDR1 is LGHDT and CDR2 is YNNKEL (reference sequence). The CDR3 spells CASSQAGQGSYEQYF.

CDR3 sequence reads: CASSLGGRRQPQHF. The chain recombines TRBV12-3 or TRBV12-4 with TRBJ1-5. The CDR3 runs 14 residues.

The V gene is TRBV5-1, the J gene TRBJ2-4. Germline assignment: CDR1 SGHRS and CDR2 YFSETQ. This CDR3 spans 12 amino acids. CDR3: CASSTDLNIQYF.

V usage is TRBV5-4 and J usage is TRBJ1-3; with no DNA, the TCRdb D assignment of TRBD1 cannot be verified. The CDR3 runs 16 residues. Germline V gene sequence: CDR1 SGHNT, CDR2 YYREEE (reference sequence). The CDR3 region is CASRPGTGGPGNTIYF.

The rearrangement uses TRBV3-1 and TRBJ1-3. The germline V gene encodes CDR1 LGHDT and CDR2 YNNKEL (reference sequence). The CDR3 has 16 amino acids. Here the CDR3 reads CASSPGIFHSGNTIYF. The full variable domain, rest sourced from reference TRBV3-1 and TRBJ1-3, is DTAVSQTPKYLVTQMGNDKSIKCEQNLGHDTMYWYKQDSKKFLKIMFSYNNKELIINETVPNRFSPKSPDKAHLNLHINSLELGDSAVYFCASSPGIFHSGNTIYFGEGSWLTVV.

The gene calls are TRBV5-1 and TRBJ2-6. The CDR3 covers 14 residues. In germline, CDR1 is SGHRS, CDR2 YFSETQ. CDR3: CASSGSSGANVLTF.

V is TRBV9 and J is TRBJ2-6. The CDR3 sequence is 17 residues long. CDR1 SGDLS and CDR2 YYNGEE come from the germline V gene. CDR3 region: CASSPRPAASGANVLTF.

The gene calls are TRBV12-3 or TRBV12-4 and TRBJ2-1; TCRdb gives TRBD2 as the D gene, but with no DNA this cannot be confirmed. The length of the CDR3 is 17 residues. CDR3 in amino acids: CASSPPGSSGGNNEQFF.

The V call is TRBV4-2, the J call TRBJ2-5; TCRdb reports TRBD1, a call that lacks DNA to check it against. Germline assignment: CDR1 LGHNA and CDR2 YNFKEQ. The CDR3 loop spans 15 amino acids. CDR3: CASSPTRGLQETQYF.

This sequence joins TRBV11-2 and TRBJ2-7; TCRdb gives TRBD1 as the D gene, but with no DNA this cannot be confirmed. CDR1 SGHAT and CDR2 FQNNGV come from the germline V gene. This CDR3 contains 13 residues. CDR3 loop: CASSLGPVREQYF.

The chain is built from TRBV5-1 and TRBJ2-3; the TCRdb D gene call, TRBD1, has no DNA to confirm it. Germline V gives CDR1 SGHRS, CDR2 YFSETQ. This CDR3 has 18 residues. CDR3 loop: CASSLAWAGALNTDTQYF. The full variable domain, in which reference TRBV5-1 and TRBJ2-3 provide the parts outside the CDR3, is KAGVTQTPRYLIKTRGQQVTLSCSPISGHRSVSWYQQTPGQGLQFLFEYFSETQRNKGNFPGRFSGRQFSNSRSEMNVSTLELGDSALYLCASSLAWAGALNTDTQYFGPGTRLTVL.

V and J are TRBV24-1 and TRBJ2-3; the TCRdb call, TRBD1, lacks DNA for checking. Germline CDR1 is KGHDR and CDR2 is SFDVKD. The CDR3 runs to 15 residues. CDR3 region: CATSDPGQLSNTQYF.

The V call is TRBV2, the J call TRBJ1-5; TCRdb reports TRBD1, a call that lacks DNA to check it against. Germline V gene sequence: CDR1 SNHLY, CDR2 FYNNEI. CDR3 size: 14 residues. This CDR3 reads CASVGQGGNQPQHF.

The chain links TRBV6-4 to TRBJ1-5; no DNA is available, so the TRBD1 call from TCRdb remains unchecked. This CDR3 region has 17 residues. Germline lookup yields CDR1 MRHNA and CDR2 SNTAGT. This CDR3 reads CASKKDRDWWGNQPQHF.